This is a list of T cell receptor beta chains from one sample in a study of T cells expressing NK-cell markers. One entry per CDR3 protein, without DNA, is what TCRdb gives after re-calling the 5' RACE reads. The sample totals about 260,000 distinct CDR3 sequences. Sequenced sample: blood T cells: a sorted CD56 or NKG2C T cell subset, CD4+ or CD8+ T cells, or bulk PBMC T cells (not recorded which). The receptor source for this set is a woman aged 18 to 75 in good health. The CDR3 runs from the conserved cysteine through the conserved F or W.

J gene	V gene	CDR3 protein
TRBJ1-1	TRBV5-1	CASGPGTTNTEAFF
TRBJ2-5	TRBV5-1	CASSSSHQETQYF
TRBJ2-1	TRBV3-1	CASSQDLIARFHEQFF
TRBJ1-1	TRBV20-1	CSAQGQSGTEAFF
TRBJ1-1	TRBV4-3	CASSLGQGTLRDTEAFF
TRBJ2-3	TRBV20-1	CSAREGTDTQYF
TRBJ2-1	TRBV29-1	CSVEDLRGNEQFF
TRBJ1-1	TRBV12-3/TRBV12-4	CASSLNGGAEAFF
TRBJ2-3	TRBV11-2	CASSSQGAADTQYF
TRBJ2-1	TRBV5-1	CASSLAASGRARTYNEQFF
TRBJ1-5	TRBV19	CASSPQDFGQYNQPQHF
TRBJ2-1	TRBV9	CASSVVGIEQFF
TRBJ2-1	TRBV4-2	CASSQGVGSYNEQFF
TRBJ1-1	TRBV15	CAAGPRGLNTEAFF
TRBJ2-5	TRBV5-4	CASSTSSGTGIKTQYF
TRBJ2-3	TRBV9	CASSVLAVFTDTQYF
TRBJ2-2	TRBV7-2	CASAQTGELFF
TRBJ2-7	TRBV6-2/TRBV6-3	CASSYSTGSSYEQYF
TRBJ2-1	TRBV7-9	CASSLGQGPEFF
TRBJ2-2	TRBV27	CASSWTSGRNLPGELFF
TRBJ2-7	TRBV20-1	CRPASGSRGEQYF
TRBJ1-4	TRBV7-2	CASSWVGGGPNEKLFF
TRBJ2-3	TRBV7-2	CASSLSLDTQYF
TRBJ2-5	TRBV29-1	CSVLEGQTQYF
TRBJ2-7	TRBV28	CASSRKGLVWGEQYF
TRBJ1-5	TRBV19	CASRTQGLDQPQHF
TRBJ2-1	TRBV7-2	CASSSDSMRPIYEQFF
TRBJ2-5	TRBV10-2	CAAGAGQETQYF
TRBJ1-1	TRBV9	CASSVGWNSEAFF
TRBJ1-6	TRBV6-2/TRBV6-3	CATVRQGASSSPLHF
TRBJ1-1	TRBV4-3	CASSYTTVGDTEAFF
TRBJ2-1	TRBV29-1	CSVEGRRENEQFF
TRBJ2-2	TRBV7-9	CASSLLRTNTGELFF
TRBJ1-1	TRBV29-1	CSVGGDRIEAFF
TRBJ1-4	TRBV5-1	CASSLGPQGAGEKLFF
TRBJ2-1	TRBV27	CASRKMVASGRAGAYNEQFF
TRBJ2-2	TRBV10-3	CAISEDRDPGELFF
TRBJ1-1	TRBV29-1	CSVGGMNTEAFF
TRBJ2-1	TRBV19	CASSISWRGRYNEQFF
TRBJ2-1	TRBV20-1	CSARGGMAGDEQFF
TRBJ2-2	TRBV5-5	CASSFGPGSGTGELFF
TRBJ1-3	TRBV5-1	CASSSLDPRHGYSGNTIYF
TRBJ1-1	TRBV20-1	CSAEDRANTEAFF
TRBJ1-2	TRBV6-6	CASRAGGNYGYTF
TRBJ1-2	TRBV5-1	CASSLRDSLYGYTF
TRBJ1-5	TRBV12-5	CASGLGRTASNQPQHF